This passage covers 25 T cell receptor beta chains from one sample sequenced in a study of T cells after yellow fever vaccination. TCRdb recomputed calls from the 5' RACE reads with MiXCR, one row per CDR3 protein. The repertoire holds about 220,000 distinct CDR3 sequences, with about 3% as singletons. Sequencing used CD4+ T cells sorted from PBMCs, obtained 10 days after the yellow fever booster vaccination. The receptors derive from a young man who received the YFV17D yellow fever vaccine.

Ten or more counts support this clonotype. The chain combines TRBV29-1 with TRBJ2-7; D is possibly TRBD1 (5 bases). The CDR3 loop spans 11 amino acids. Germline CDR1 is SQVTM and CDR2 is ANQGSEA. V was shortened by 7 bases and J by 3 bases, with 10 bases between the two germline ends. The CDR3 DNA is TGCAGCGCGACGACAGTCTACGAGCAGTACTTC. Translated, it gives CSATTVYEQYF.

This clonotype appeared a few times. The gene calls are TRBV29-1 and TRBJ1-5; the D gene is possibly TRBD1 (6 bases). The CDR3 is 14 amino acids. V dropped 4 bases and J dropped 0 bases, with 10 bases sitting between them. Looked up from germline, CDR1 is SQVTM and CDR2 is ANQGSEA. The CDR3 DNA reads as TGCAGCGTTGCCTGGGGGCTTAGCAATCAGCCCCAGCATTTT. This translates into CSVAWGLSNQPQHF.

The V call is TRBV19, the J call TRBJ2-2; no firm D call. Germline lookup yields CDR1 LNHDA and CDR2 SQIVND (reference sequence). Trimming took off 3 bases at V and 8 bases at J, with 7 bases between the two ends. This CDR3 has 12 residues. CDR3 protein: CASSIPGGELFF. CDR3 bases: TGTGCCAGTAGTATCCCCGGAGGGGAGCTGTTTTTT.

This clonotype was seen a handful of times. Sequence at one end of the junction differs from germline and may be a read error. This chain links TRBV7-7 with TRBJ2-5; 12 positions agree with TRBD2. Germline V gene sequence: CDR1 SSHAT, CDR2 FNYEAQ (reference sequence). CDR3 length equals 15 residues. CDR3 DNA sequence: TGTGCTAGCAGCCCCCGGACTAGCGGGGAAGAGACCCAGTACTTC. Encoded protein: CASSPRTSGEETQYF.

This clonotype was seen more than once but under ten times. The CDR3 nucleotides are TGCAGTGCCCTGACTAGCGGGGGGGCCGGGTCCTACAATGAGCAGTTCTTC. Amino acid sequence: CSALTSGGAGSYNEQFF. The chain combines TRBV20-1 with TRBJ2-1, with 14 bases that match TRBD2. Germline lookup yields CDR1 DFQATT and CDR2 SNEGSKA (reference sequence). This CDR3 region has 17 residues. J gave up 1 base and V 6 bases, and 8 bases lay outside the gene matches.

The V gene is TRBV6-6, the J gene TRBJ2-7, with TRBD2 identical over 11 bases. The CDR3 length is 15 residues. V lost 1 base and J lost 6; bases outside the gene matches: 5. Germline V gene sequence: CDR1 MNHNY, CDR2 SVGAGI (reference sequence). The CDR3 DNA reads TGTGCCAGCAGTTACTGTAGCGGGGGGGCCTGCGAGCAGTACTTC. Protein sequence: CASSYCSGGACEQYF.

This clonotype was detected only a few times. The rearrangement links TRBV5-1 to TRBJ1-1; no reliable D call. There are 13 residues in the CDR3. With 9 bases removed from V and 2 bases from J, the gap between germline ends came to 14 bases. The germline CDR1 and CDR2 sequences are SGHRS and YFSETQ. CDR3 bases: TGCGCCACCCGGCAAGACCCCAACACTGAAGCTTTCTTT. This translates into CATRQDPNTEAFF.

This clonotype was seen at least ten times. The chain is built from TRBV4-3 and TRBJ2-5; D gene uncertain. The CDR3 spans 17 residues. Germline V gene lookup returns CDR1 LGHNA and CDR2 YSLEER. V dropped 1 base and J dropped 5 bases, with 20 bases sitting between them. DNA for the CDR3: TGCGCCAGCAGCCAAGGAACCTTAGCCCTCGAGAGGGAGACCCAGTACTTC. It is translated as CASSQGTLALERETQYF.

This chain joins TRBV7-2 and TRBJ2-7, with 8 bases identical to TRBD1. Germline V lookup: CDR1 SGHTA, CDR2 FQGNSA. The length of the CDR3 is 15 residues. J was trimmed by 7 bases and V by 5 bases; bases with no gene match: 13. CDR3 protein: CASSPDRALWLEQYV. The CDR3 DNA reads TGTGCCAGCAGCCCGGACAGGGCTTTATGGTTGGAGCAGTACGTC.

This clonotype was observed at least ten times. V and J are TRBV20-1 and TRBJ2-3; 7 bases fit TRBD1. The CDR3 is made up of 17 amino acids. CDR1 and CDR2 from the germline V gene are DFQATT and SNEGSKA (reference sequence). V lost 0 bases, J lost 1 base, and 10 bases stayed unmatched. The CDR3 coding sequence is TGCAGTGCTAGAGATAGTGGAAGACAGGGTGGCACAGATACGCAGTATTTT. Amino acids: CSARDSGRQGGTDTQYF.

As to this clonotype: A much larger clone is a single base away; this may be a read error. The rearrangement links TRBV5-1 to TRBJ2-7; possibly TRBD1 for D (6 bases). Germline CDR1 reads SGHRS; CDR2 reads YFSETQ. Trimming left V 4 bases short and J 2 bases short, with 22 bases between. The CDR3 is 17 amino acids. The CDR3 region has the DNA TGCGCCAGCAGCCAGGACAGACTCCTACCGAATACCTACGAGCAGTACTTC. It translates to CASSQDRLLPNTYEQYF.

This clonotype came up many times. The rearrangement joins TRBV14 to TRBJ1-6; D is unresolved. CDR1 and CDR2 (germline): SGHDN, FVKESK. CDR3 size: 16 residues. With 4 bases removed from V and 8 bases from J, the gap between germline ends came to 18 bases. Written as DNA, the CDR3 is TGTGCCAGCAGCCTCCGAATTGGCAGGAATTATTCACCCCTCCACTTT. This gives the protein CASSLRIGRNYSPLHF.

This clonotype was seen a few times. The chain couples TRBV20-1 to TRBJ2-6; tentatively, D is TRBD2 (5 bases). Germline V gene data show CDR1 as DFQATT and CDR2 as SNEGSKA (reference sequence). This CDR3 region has 15 residues. The ends were cut back, 6 bases at V and 7 bases at J, with 19 bases in the middle. This chain's CDR3 is CSARGRSAFANVLTF. In DNA, the CDR3 is TGCAGTGCCCGAGGGCGATCCGCTTTCGCCAACGTCCTGACTTTC.

The chain carries TRBV14 and TRBJ1-2; unclear D gene. V was pared by 4 bases and J by 7 bases, with 16 bases between. CDR1 is SGHDN, CDR2 FVKESK, per germline. The CDR3 has 14 amino acids. The CDR3 DNA follows: TGTGCCAGCAGCCCGCCGTGGAGGGTCGGTGGCTACACCTTC. Its protein product is CASSPPWRVGGYTF.

This chain links TRBV7-2 with TRBJ2-5; the match to TRBD1 covers 7 bases. Per the germline V gene, CDR1 is SGHTA and CDR2 is FQGNSA. V lost 5 bases to trimming and J lost 4 bases; unmatched junction nucleotides: 13. The CDR3 loop spans 16 amino acids. As DNA, the CDR3 is TGTGCCAGCAGCAAACAACGACAGGGTTTTGCAGAGACCCAGTACTTC. Its protein is CASSKQRQGFAETQYF.

Remarks on this clonotype: A read error may produce the germline difference seen at one junction end. The chain couples TRBV28 to TRBJ2-4; the match to TRBD1 covers 11 bases. Germline CDR1 reads MDHEN; CDR2 reads SYDVKM. The CDR3 consists of 15 residues. In nucleotides, the CDR3 is TGTGACAGCAGGTCCCCGGGACAGGGGGGAATCATTCAGTACTTC. Its translation is CDSRSPGQGGIIQYF.

In the case of this clonotype: Being one base from a much bigger clone, this may be a read error. This chain links TRBV3-1 with TRBJ1-1; D unclear. The germline gives CDR1 LGHDT, CDR2 YNNKEL (reference sequence). Trimming took off 2 bases at V and 0 bases at J, with 4 bases between the two ends. The CDR3 sequence is 13 residues long. The CDR3 spells CASSQRLNTEAFF. DNA of the CDR3: TGTGCCAGCAGCCAAAGGTTGAACACTGAAGCTTTCTTT.

Only a few counts were recorded for this clonotype. The chain is built from TRBV7-2 and TRBJ1-6; D remains ambiguous. Trimming took off 3 bases at V and 5 bases at J, with 11 bases between the two ends. Germline V gene lookup returns CDR1 SGHTA and CDR2 FQGNSA. CDR3 size: 15 residues. Here the CDR3 DNA reads TGTGCCAGCAGCTTCGGACGGACCCATAATTCACCCCTCCACTTT. Translation gives CASSFGRTHNSPLHF.

Ten or more counts support this clonotype. This chain connects TRBV7-2 to TRBJ2-5; D may be TRBD2 (5 bases). CDR3 length: 14 residues. Trimming shortened V by 1 base and J by 5 bases, and 11 bases separated the two germline ends. The germline CDR1 and CDR2 sequences are SGHTA and FQGNSA. The CDR3, as DNA: TGTGCCAGCAGCTTAGGAGGGAATGCGGAGACCCAGTACTTC. It encodes CASSLGGNAETQYF.

This clonotype was detected ten times or more. V and J are TRBV12-3 or TRBV12-4 and TRBJ1-2; D remains unclear. The CDR3 extends over 15 amino acids. The V and J ends lost 8 bases and 2 bases respectively, with 18 bases between them. The CDR3 is CASSRMVVENYGYTF. CDR3 in DNA: TGTGCCAGCTCCCGGATGGTTGTAGAGAACTATGGCTACACCTTC.

The chain is built from TRBV3-1 and TRBJ1-1; D is unclear. This CDR3 spans 14 amino acids. CDR1 is LGHDT and CDR2 is YNNKEL in the germline V gene (reference sequence). The V end was cut by 1 base, the J end by 4 bases, with 10 bases between. The CDR3 DNA is TGTGCCAGCAGCCAAGGGATAACTAGCACTGAAGCTTTCTTT. This codes for CASSQGITSTEAFF. The full variable domain, completed using reference TRBV3-1 and TRBJ1-1, is DTAVSQTPKYLVTQMGNDKSIKCEQNLGHDTMYWYKQDSKKFLKIMFSYNNKELIINETVPNRFSPKSPDKAHLNLHINSLELGDSAVYFCASSQGITSTEAFFGQGTRLTVV.

This clonotype has at least ten counts. This chain joins TRBV6-5 and TRBJ2-7; tentative D call: TRBD2 (6 bases). Trimming took 4 bases from V and 2 from J, leaving 15 bases between them. Germline V gives CDR1 MNHEY, CDR2 SVGAGI. This CDR3 comprises 15 residues. The CDR3 region is CASSSAGSWTYEQYF. The CDR3 nucleotides are TGTGCCAGCAGTTCGGCCGGGAGTTGGACCTACGAGCAGTACTTC.

The genes are TRBV18 and TRBJ1-1; 8 bases line up with TRBD1. The V gene's germline CDR1 is KGHSH and CDR2 LQKENI. V lost 1 base and J lost 7; bases outside the gene matches: 11. CDR3 size: 16 residues. The CDR3 loop is CASSPRSGQGLVEAFF. In nucleotides, the CDR3 is TGTGCCAGCTCACCACGATCAGGACAGGGCCTAGTTGAAGCTTTCTTT.

This clonotype was observed at least ten times. The genes are TRBV6-5 and TRBJ2-7; D may match TRBD1 or TRBD2 (6 bases each). This CDR3 has 13 residues. The V and J ends lost 3 bases and 6 bases respectively, with 12 bases between them. The germline CDR1 and CDR2 sequences are MNHEY and SVGAGI. The CDR3 protein is CASSYVQGGEQYF. The CDR3 bases are TGTGCCAGCAGTTATGTACAGGGAGGCGAGCAGTACTTC.

The table lists this clonotype with many counts. The rearrangement links TRBV4-2 to TRBJ2-5; D gene ambiguous. The germline V gene has CDR1 LGHNA and CDR2 YNFKEQ. The V end was cut by 3 bases, the J end by 5 bases, with 10 bases between. CDR3 size: 13 residues. This chain's CDR3 is CASSQSVAETQYF. The CDR3 nucleotides are TGTGCCAGCAGCCAGAGTGTTGCGGAGACCCAGTACTTC.